This TCR beta chain was identified during a study of early T cells in non-severe SARS-CoV-2 infection. Study overall: The input, bulk RNA from unsorted whole blood, was sequenced, and chains were unpaired.

Unique molecular identifiers were attached to individual cDNA molecules. MiXCR was run by TCRdb on the 5' RACE reads, yielding one entry per CDR3 protein. The sample includes roughly 30,000 distinct CDR3 sequences, about 6% of them seen just once. This clonotype was recorded many times. Deletions cut 3 bases from V and 4 bases from J, with 4 bases between. Germline CDR1 is DFQATT and CDR2 is SNEGSKA (reference sequence). The CDR3 runs to 10 residues. Sequencing used whole blood. This chain connects TRBV20-1 to TRBJ2-7; no firm D call. The sequence was collected from an adult who was a healthcare worker with PCR-confirmed SARS-CoV-2 infection or an uninfected control (not recorded which). CDR3 DNA: TGCAGTGCTAGGACTTACGAGCAGTACTTC. Protein: CSARTYEQYF.